This T cell receptor (beta chain) was captured in a study of T cells in Graves' hyperthyroidism and ophthalmopathy. General study results and limits: Blood also showed most of the thyroid clonotypes that were expanded above 0.001.

In regard to this clonotype: The antigen remains unidentified. Germline is not matched at one junction end, which may reflect a read error.

Recently diagnosed hyperthyroidism of less than 2 months' duration affected patients aged 18 to 65. Researchers took RNA transcripts and amplified the TCR beta CDR3 regions from them. Initially, a first-round RT-PCR of the TCR CDR3 employed the HTBI primer set. TCRdb reanalysed the multiplex PCR reads using MiXCR and keeps one entry per CDR3 protein. This table holds about 520,000 distinct CDR3 sequences, around 20% found once. This CDR3 is 16 amino acids long. Per the germline V gene, CDR1 is MNHEY and CDR2 is SVGEGT. V is TRBV6-2 or TRBV6-3 and J is TRBJ2-7; weak D call: TRBD1 (5 bases). The TCR originated in a man between 18 and 29 years old with Graves' hyperthyroidism. Sequences were obtained from blood. CDR3: CASSYGGHPPSYEQYF. The CDR3 bases are TGTGCCAGTAGTTACGGCGGACATCCACCTTCCTACGAGCAGTACTTC.